This T cell receptor beta chain was profiled in a study of OX40 agonist ivuxolimab in advanced cancers. Samples were taken at baseline and on day 1 of cycles 4 and 7. Libraries were prepared by immunoSEQ multiplex PCR; TCRdb keeps only in-frame clonotypes and omits some of them. The repertoire holds 85,000 to 90,000 clones, with more than 80% as singletons. This CDR3 region has 16 residues. The receptor's source is an adult with an advanced solid tumor such as melanoma, head and neck, liver or kidney cancer. The genes are TRBV12-2 and TRBJ1-2. TRBV12-2 is noted as a pseudogene. The source material was CD4+ or CD8+ T cells sorted from blood, sampled in a trial of the OX40 agonist ivuxolimab. The DNA of the CDR3 is TGTGCAAGTCGCTACAAAGCGGGGCCTTGGGACTATGGCTACACCTTC. It is translated as CASRYKAGPWDYGYTF.